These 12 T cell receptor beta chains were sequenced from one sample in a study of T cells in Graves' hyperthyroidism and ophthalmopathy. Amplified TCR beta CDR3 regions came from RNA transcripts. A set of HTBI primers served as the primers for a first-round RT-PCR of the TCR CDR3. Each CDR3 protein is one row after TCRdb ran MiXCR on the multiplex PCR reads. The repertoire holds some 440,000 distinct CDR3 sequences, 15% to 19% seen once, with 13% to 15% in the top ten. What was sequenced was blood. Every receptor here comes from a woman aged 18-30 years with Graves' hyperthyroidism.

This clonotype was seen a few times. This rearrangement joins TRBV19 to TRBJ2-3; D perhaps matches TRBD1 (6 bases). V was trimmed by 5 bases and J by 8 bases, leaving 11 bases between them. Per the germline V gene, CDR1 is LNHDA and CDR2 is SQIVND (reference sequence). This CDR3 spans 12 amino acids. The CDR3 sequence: CASSRGQFTQYF. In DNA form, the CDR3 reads TGTGCCAGTAGTCGAGGACAGTTTACGCAGTATTTT.

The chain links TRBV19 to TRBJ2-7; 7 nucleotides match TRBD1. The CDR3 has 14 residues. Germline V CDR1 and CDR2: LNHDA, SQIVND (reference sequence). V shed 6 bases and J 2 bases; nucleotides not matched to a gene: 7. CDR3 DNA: TGTGCCAGTAGGGCCCCGGACAGGCCCTACGAGCAGTACTTC. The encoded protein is CASRAPDRPYEQYF.

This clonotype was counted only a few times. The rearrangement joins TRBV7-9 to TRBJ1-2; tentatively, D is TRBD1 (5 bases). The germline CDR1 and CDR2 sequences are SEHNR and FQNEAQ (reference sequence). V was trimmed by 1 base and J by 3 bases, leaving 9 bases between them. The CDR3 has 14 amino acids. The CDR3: CASSLVMGHYGYTF. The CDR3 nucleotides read TGTGCCAGCAGCTTAGTCATGGGACACTATGGCTACACCTTC.

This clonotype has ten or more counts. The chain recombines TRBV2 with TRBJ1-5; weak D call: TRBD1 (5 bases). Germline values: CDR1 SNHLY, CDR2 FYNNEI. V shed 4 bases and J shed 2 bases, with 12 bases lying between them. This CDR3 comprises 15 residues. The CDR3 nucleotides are TGTGCCAGCAGTGTGGAGGGGAATGGCAATCAGCCCCAGCATTTT. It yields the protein CASSVEGNGNQPQHF. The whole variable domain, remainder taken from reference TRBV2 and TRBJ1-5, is EPEVTQTPSHQVTQMGQEVILRCVPISNHLYFYWYRQILGQKVEFLVSFYNNEISEKSEIFDDQFSVERPDGSNFTLKIRSTKLEDSAMYFCASSVEGNGNQPQHFGDGTRLSIL.

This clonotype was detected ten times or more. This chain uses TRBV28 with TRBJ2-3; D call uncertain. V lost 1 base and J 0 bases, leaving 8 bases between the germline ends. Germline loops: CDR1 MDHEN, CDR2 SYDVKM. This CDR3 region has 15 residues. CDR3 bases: TGTGCCAGCAGTTTATTGTCGGACAGCACAGATACGCAGTATTTT. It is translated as CASSLLSDSTDTQYF.

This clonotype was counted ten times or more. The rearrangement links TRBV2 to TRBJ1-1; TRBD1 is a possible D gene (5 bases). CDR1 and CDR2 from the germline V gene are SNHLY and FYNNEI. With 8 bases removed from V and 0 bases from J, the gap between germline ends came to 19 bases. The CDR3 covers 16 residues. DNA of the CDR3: TGTGCCAGCGCCGCGGGGACGGGGGTGGTGAACACTGAAGCTTTCTTT. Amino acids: CASAAGTGVVNTEAFF.

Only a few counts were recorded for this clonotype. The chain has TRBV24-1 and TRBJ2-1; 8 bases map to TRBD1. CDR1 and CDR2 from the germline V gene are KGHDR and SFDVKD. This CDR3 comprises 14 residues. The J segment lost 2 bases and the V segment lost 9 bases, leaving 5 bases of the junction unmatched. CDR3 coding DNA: TGTGCCACCGGTCCAGGGGGCCCCTACAATGAGCAGTTCTTC. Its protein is CATGPGGPYNEQFF.

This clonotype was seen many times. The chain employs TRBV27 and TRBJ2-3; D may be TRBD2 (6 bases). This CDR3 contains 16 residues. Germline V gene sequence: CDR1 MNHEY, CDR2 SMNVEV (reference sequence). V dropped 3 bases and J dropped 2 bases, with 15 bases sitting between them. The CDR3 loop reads CASSFNPAGPTDTQYF. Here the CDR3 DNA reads TGTGCCAGCAGTTTTAATCCTGCGGGACCCACAGATACGCAGTATTTT.

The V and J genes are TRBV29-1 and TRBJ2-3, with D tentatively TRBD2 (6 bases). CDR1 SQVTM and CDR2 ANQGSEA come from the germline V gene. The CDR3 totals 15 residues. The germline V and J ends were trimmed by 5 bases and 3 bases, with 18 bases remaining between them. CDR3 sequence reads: CSVTWLGSGTDTQYF. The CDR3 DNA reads TGCAGCGTTACTTGGCTCGGGAGTGGAACAGATACGCAGTATTTT.

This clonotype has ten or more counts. The CDR3 protein is CASSPDGSRAYGYTF. CDR3 bases: TGTGCCAGCAGCCCTGACGGATCCCGGGCCTATGGCTACACCTTC. This chain links TRBV12-3 or TRBV12-4 with TRBJ1-2; D is ambiguous. The CDR3 runs to 15 residues. With 6 bases removed from V and 4 bases from J, the gap between germline ends came to 18 bases.

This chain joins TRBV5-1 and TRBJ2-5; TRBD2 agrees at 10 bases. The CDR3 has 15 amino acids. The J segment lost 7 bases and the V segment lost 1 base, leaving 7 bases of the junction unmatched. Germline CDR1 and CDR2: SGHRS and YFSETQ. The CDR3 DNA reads TGCGCCAGCAGCTTGACTAGCGGGATTTCAAGGACCCAGTACTTC. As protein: CASSLTSGISRTQYF.

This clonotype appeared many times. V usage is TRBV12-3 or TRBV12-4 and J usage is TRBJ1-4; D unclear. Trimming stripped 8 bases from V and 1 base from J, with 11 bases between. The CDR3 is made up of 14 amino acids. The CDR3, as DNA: TGTGCCAGCCGAAATCTAGGAACTAATGAAAAACTGTTTTTT. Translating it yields CASRNLGTNEKLFF.